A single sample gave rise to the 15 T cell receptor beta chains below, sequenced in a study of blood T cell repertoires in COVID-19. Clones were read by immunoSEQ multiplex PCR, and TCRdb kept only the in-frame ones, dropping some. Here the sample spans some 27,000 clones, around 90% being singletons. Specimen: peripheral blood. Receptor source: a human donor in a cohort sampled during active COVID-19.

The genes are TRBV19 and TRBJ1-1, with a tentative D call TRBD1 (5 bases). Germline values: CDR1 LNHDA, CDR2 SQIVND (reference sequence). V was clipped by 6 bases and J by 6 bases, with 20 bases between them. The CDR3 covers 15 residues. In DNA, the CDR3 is TGTGCCAGTAGCGGACCCTTACAGGCGTCCCCTGAAGCTTTCTTT. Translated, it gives CASSGPLQASPEAFF.

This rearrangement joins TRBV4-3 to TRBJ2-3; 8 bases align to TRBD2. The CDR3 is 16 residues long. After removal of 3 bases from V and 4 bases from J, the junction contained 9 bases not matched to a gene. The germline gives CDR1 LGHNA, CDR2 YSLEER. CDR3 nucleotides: TGCGCCAGCAGCCAGGAGATTAGCGGGGTAGCAGATACGCAGTATTTT. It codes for CASSQEISGVADTQYF.

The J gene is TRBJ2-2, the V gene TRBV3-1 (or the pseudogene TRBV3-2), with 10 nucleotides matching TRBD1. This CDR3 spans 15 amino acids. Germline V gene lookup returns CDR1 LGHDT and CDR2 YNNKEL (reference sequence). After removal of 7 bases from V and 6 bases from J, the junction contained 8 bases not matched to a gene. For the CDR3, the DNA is TGTGCCAGCACCTCCGACAGGGGGCGCGCCGGGGAGCTGTTTTTT. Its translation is CASTSDRGRAGELFF.

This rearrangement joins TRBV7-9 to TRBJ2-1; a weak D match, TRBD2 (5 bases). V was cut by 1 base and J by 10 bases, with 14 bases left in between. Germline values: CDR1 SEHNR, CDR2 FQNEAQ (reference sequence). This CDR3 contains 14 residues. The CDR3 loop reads CASSLGGAEKEQFF. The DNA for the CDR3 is TGTGCCAGCAGCTTAGGTGGAGCGGAGAAAGAGCAGTTCTTC.

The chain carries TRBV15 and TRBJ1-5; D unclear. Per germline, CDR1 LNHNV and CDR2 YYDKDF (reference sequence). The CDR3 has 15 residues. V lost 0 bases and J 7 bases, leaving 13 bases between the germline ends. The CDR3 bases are TGTGCCACCAGCAGAGATGCGGTATATCGACAGCCCCAGCATTTT. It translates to CATSRDAVYRQPQHF.

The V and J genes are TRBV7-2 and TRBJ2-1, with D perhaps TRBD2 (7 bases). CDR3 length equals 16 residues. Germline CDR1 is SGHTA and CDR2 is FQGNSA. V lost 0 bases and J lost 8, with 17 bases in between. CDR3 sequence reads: CASSLAGAGAWDEQFF. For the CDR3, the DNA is TGTGCCAGCAGCTTAGCGGGGGCGGGGGCCTGGGATGAGCAGTTCTTC.

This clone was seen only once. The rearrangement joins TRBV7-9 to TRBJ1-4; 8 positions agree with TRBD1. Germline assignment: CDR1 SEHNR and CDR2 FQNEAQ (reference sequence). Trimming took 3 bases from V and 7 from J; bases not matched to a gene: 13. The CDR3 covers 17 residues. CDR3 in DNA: TGTGCCAGCAGCTTCAACAGAGCAGGGGGCCAGGCTGAAAAACTGTTTTTT. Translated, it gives CASSFNRAGGQAEKLFF. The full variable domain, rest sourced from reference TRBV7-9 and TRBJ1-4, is DTGVSQNPRHKITKRGQNVTFRCDPISEHNRLYWYRQTLGQGPEFLTYFQNEAQLEKSRLLSDRFSAERPKGSFSTLEIQRTEQGDSAMYLCASSFNRAGGQAEKLFFGSGTQLSVL.

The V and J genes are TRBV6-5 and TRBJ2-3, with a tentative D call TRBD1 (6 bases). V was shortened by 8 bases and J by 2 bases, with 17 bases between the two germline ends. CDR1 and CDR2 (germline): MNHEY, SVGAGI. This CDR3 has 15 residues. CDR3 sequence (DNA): TGTGCCAGCTTCAAATCAGGGGCCCCCACAGATACGCAGTATTTT. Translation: CASFKSGAPTDTQYF.

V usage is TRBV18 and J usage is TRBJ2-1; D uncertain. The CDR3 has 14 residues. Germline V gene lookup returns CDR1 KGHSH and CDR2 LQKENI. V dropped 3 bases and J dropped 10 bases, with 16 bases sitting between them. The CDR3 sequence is CASSPRAGFGEQFF. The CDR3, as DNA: TGTGCCAGCTCACCGAGAGCCGGGTTTGGGGAGCAGTTCTTC.

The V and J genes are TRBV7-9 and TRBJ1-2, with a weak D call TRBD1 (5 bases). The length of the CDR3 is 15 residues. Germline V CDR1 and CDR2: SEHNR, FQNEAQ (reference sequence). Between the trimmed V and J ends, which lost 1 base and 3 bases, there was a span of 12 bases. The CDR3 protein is CASSLGQGRDYGYTF. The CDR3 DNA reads TGTGCCAGCAGCTTAGGTCAGGGCAGGGACTATGGCTACACCTTC.

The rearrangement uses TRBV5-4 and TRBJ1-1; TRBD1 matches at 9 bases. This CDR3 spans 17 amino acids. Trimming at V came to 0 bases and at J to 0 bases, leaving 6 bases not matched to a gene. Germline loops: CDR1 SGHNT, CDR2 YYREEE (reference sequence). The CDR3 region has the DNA TGTGCCAGCAGCTTGGGACAGGGGGGTTCCATGAACACTGAAGCTTTCTTT. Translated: CASSLGQGGSMNTEAFF.

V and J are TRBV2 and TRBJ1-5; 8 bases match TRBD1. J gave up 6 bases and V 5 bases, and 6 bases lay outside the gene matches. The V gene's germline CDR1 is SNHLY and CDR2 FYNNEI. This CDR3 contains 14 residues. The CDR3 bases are TGTGCCAGCAGTTTTGGACAGGGAGGTCAGCCCCAGCATTTT. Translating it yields CASSFGQGGQPQHF.

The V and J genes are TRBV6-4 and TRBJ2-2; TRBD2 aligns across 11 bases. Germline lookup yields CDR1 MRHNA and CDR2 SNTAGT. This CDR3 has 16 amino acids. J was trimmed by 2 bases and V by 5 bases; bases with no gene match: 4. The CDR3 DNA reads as TGTGCCAGCAGTCTTAGCGGGGGGGCCAACACCGGGGAGCTGTTTTTT. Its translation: CASSLSGGANTGELFF.

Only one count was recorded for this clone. In DNA, the CDR3 is TGTGCCAGCCACCTGACTACAGTTGAGCGGGAGCAGTTCTTC. It codes for CASHLTTVEREQFF. V and J are TRBV2 and TRBJ2-1; tentatively, D is TRBD2 (5 bases). V lost 8 bases and J 10 bases, leaving 21 bases between the germline ends. CDR3 size: 14 residues. CDR1 SNHLY and CDR2 FYNNEI come from the germline V gene.

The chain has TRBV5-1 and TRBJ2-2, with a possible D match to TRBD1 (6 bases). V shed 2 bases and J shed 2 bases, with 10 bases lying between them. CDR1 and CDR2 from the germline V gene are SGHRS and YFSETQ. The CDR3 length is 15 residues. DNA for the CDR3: TGCGCCAGCAGCTTAAGACAGGCAAACACCGGGGAGCTGTTTTTT. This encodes CASSLRQANTGELFF. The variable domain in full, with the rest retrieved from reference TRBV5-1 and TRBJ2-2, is KAGVTQTPRYLIKTRGQQVTLSCSPISGHRSVSWYQQTPGQGLQFLFEYFSETQRNKGNFPGRFSGRQFSNSRSEMNVSTLELGDSALYLCASSLRQANTGELFFGEGSRLTVL.